A selection of T cell receptor beta chains follows, all from one sample in a study of T cell repertoires in cytomegalovirus infection. TCRdb independently ran MiXCR on the reads; one entry per CDR3 protein. Found here are about 70,000 distinct CDR3 sequences, more than 20% of them singletons; the top ten hold approximately 68%. These receptors lack a known antigen. Sequencing used CD8+ T cells from cultured PBMCs, obtained from culture after CMV antigen stimulation. The receptors were gathered from a human donor in good health (CMV status not recorded). Some clones in this sample may be carry-over from other donors' samples. CDR3s include the opening cysteine and the closing phenylalanine or tryptophan. Fields, in order: clone size, D gene, V gene, J gene, CDR3 protein, CDR3 DNA. A D gene is named only where the DNA matches it firmly. Size tells how often a clone was seen (once, few, many) or the class of an expanded clone, and some rows leave it out.

>.|TRBD1|TRBV7-2|TRBJ2-7
CASSPARDRKIEQYF
TGTGCCAGCAGCCCCGCCCGGGACAGAAAAATCGAGCAGTACTTC
>few|.|TRBV6-6|TRBJ2-7
CASSYHLDNSYEQYF
TGTGCCAGCAGTTACCACCTTGATAACTCCTACGAGCAGTACTTC
>.|.|TRBV5-8|TRBJ2-1
CASSLVWHEQFF
TGTGCCAGCAGCTTGGTGTGGCATGAGCAGTTCTTC
>.|.|TRBV12-3/TRBV12-4|TRBJ2-2
CASTPTVLTGELFF
TGTGCCAGCACCCCGACTGTCCTTACCGGGGAGCTGTTTTTT
>many|.|TRBV6-5|TRBJ2-7
CASSYWAAPGSYEQYF
TGTGCCAGCAGTTACTGGGCCGCCCCCGGCTCCTACGAGCAGTACTTC
>few|.|TRBV6-1|TRBJ2-2
CASSEPARELFF
TGTGCCAGCAGTGAGCCGGCCCGGGAGCTGTTTTTT
>.|.|TRBV5-4|TRBJ1-2
CASTPGLERVGYTF
TGTGCCAGCACCCCTGGGTTGGAAAGAGTTGGCTACACCTTC
>.|.|TRBV28|TRBJ2-3
CASSYLTRGSTDTQYF
TGTGCCAGCAGTTACTTAACGAGGGGGAGCACAGATACGCAGTATTTT
>.|.|TRBV12-3/TRBV12-4|TRBJ2-7
CASTSSSYEQYF
TGTGCCAGCACCTCAAGCTCCTACGAGCAGTACTTC
>.|.|TRBV6-2/TRBV6-3|TRBJ1-3
CASSPWTSGNTIYF
TGTGCCAGCAGTCCTTGGACGTCAGGAAACACCATATATTTT
>few|.|TRBV7-9|TRBJ2-2
CASSFAEGRPGELFF
TGTGCCAGCAGCTTCGCGGAGGGTAGACCCGGGGAGCTGTTTTTT
>.|TRBD2|TRBV7-2|TRBJ2-3
CASSDPRRGVVTDTQYF
TGTGCCAGCAGCGACCCAAGGCGGGGGGTTGTCACAGATACGCAGTATTTT
>few|.|TRBV4-3|TRBJ2-2
CASSRGGRAGTGELFF
TGCGCCAGCAGCCGGGGGGGCAGGGCGGGCACCGGGGAGCTGTTTTTT
>few|TRBD1|TRBV7-2|TRBJ2-3
CASSLVFRDRERTDTQYF
TGTGCCAGCAGCTTAGTTTTCCGGGACAGGGAGAGAACAGATACGCAGTATTTT
>.|TRBD2|TRBV7-7|TRBJ2-5
CASSLASTSGIPVKTQYF
TGTGCCAGCAGCTTAGCATCGACTAGCGGCATCCCTGTGAAGACCCAGTACTTC
>few|TRBD1|TRBV7-2|TRBJ2-5
CASSSSRDSRETQYF
TGTGCCAGCAGCTCGTCCCGGGACAGTCGGGAGACCCAGTACTTC
>few|.|TRBV19|TRBJ2-1
CASSIEGPRGLDSYNEQFF
TGTGCCAGTAGTATAGAGGGCCCCAGGGGATTAGATTCCTACAATGAGCAGTTCTTC
>few|.|TRBV7-2|TRBJ1-5
CASSLNPGPSQPQHF
TGTGCCAGCAGCTTAAATCCAGGGCCAAGCCAGCCCCAGCATTTT
>once|.|TRBV27|TRBJ1-2
CASSFGPANGYTF
TGTGCCAGCAGTTTTGGCCCCGCCAATGGCTACACCTTC
>.|TRBD1|TRBV10-3|TRBJ2-7
CAIWDSSYEQYF
TGTGCCATCTGGGACAGCTCCTACGAGCAGTACTTC
>few|TRBD1|TRBV10-3|TRBJ2-1
CAIRPGQGVNEQFF
TGTGCCATCAGACCGGGACAGGGGGTAAATGAGCAGTTCTTC
>.|.|TRBV7-7|TRBJ2-2
CASSVEPGELFF
TGTGCTAGCAGCGTCGAGCCCGGGGAGCTGTTTTTT
>.|.|TRBV6-5|TRBJ2-5
CASSKNQETQYF
TGTGCCAGCTCAAAAAACCAAGAGACCCAGTACTTC
>.|.|TRBV9|TRBJ1-1
CASSVVSGMTEAFF
TGTGCCAGCAGCGTAGTGTCAGGGATGACTGAAGCTTTCTTT
>few|TRBD2|TRBV7-2|TRBJ2-1
CASSPIAGSPPNEQFF
TGTGCCAGCAGCCCCATAGCGGGGAGTCCCCCCAATGAGCAGTTCTTC
>.|.|TRBV12-3/TRBV12-4|TRBJ1-1
CASSVGFGTMNTEAFF
TGTGCCAGCAGCGTAGGGTTCGGCACTATGAACACTGAAGCTTTCTTT
>.|TRBD1|TRBV28|TRBJ2-7
CASSYDRGGEQYF
TGTGCCAGCAGTTACGACAGGGGAGGCGAGCAGTACTTC
>many|TRBD1|TRBV7-9|TRBJ2-7
CASSPGTGTTFNEQYF
TGTGCCAGCAGCCCAGGGACAGGGACAACTTTTAACGAGCAGTACTTC
>.|.|TRBV6-5|TRBJ2-7
CASSRRQEAYEQYF
TGTGCCAGCAGTCGTAGACAGGAGGCCTACGAGCAGTACTTC
>.|.|TRBV27|TRBJ1-2
CASSHGRNYGYTF
TGTGCCAGCAGTCACGGACGGAACTATGGCTACACCTTC
>many|TRBD2|TRBV7-9|TRBJ2-3
CASSFSSAGGETDTQYF
TGTGCCAGCAGCTTTTCTTCAGCGGGGGGGGAAACAGATACGCAGTATTTT
>few|.|TRBV6-1|TRBJ2-1
CASSEETGLGHNEQFF
TGTGCCAGCAGTGAAGAAACAGGGCTAGGACACAATGAGCAGTTCTTC
>few|.|TRBV12-3/TRBV12-4|TRBJ1-2
CASSFTQNYGYTF
TGTGCCAGCAGTTTCACCCAAAACTATGGCTACACCTTC
>few|.|TRBV4-1|TRBJ1-1
CASSQDRADEAFF
TGCGCCAGCAGCCAAGATAGGGCGGATGAAGCTTTCTTT
>.|.|TRBV19|TRBJ1-2
CASSIVGDTFNYGYTF
TGTGCCAGTAGTATAGTTGGCGATACCTTCAACTATGGCTACACCTTC
>.|TRBD1|TRBV29-1|TRBJ1-1
CSARQGKTEAFF
TGCAGCGCCCGACAGGGGAAAACTGAAGCTTTCTTT
>.|.|TRBV6-2/TRBV6-3|TRBJ1-5
CASSYPGTANQPQHF
TGTGCCAGCAGTTACCCGGGGACGGCTAATCAGCCCCAGCATTTT
>.|.|TRBV5-5|TRBJ2-7
CASSSTVLGYEQYF
TGTGCCAGCAGCTCCACGGTGCTTGGATACGAGCAGTACTTC
>few|TRBD1|TRBV7-9|TRBJ1-5
CASSGDRGSNQPQHF
TGTGCCAGCAGCGGTGACAGGGGTAGCAATCAGCCCCAGCATTTT
>few|.|TRBV4-1|TRBJ1-5
CASSQDPTGNQPQHF
TGCGCCAGCAGCCAAGATCCGACGGGGAATCAGCCCCAGCATTTT
>.|.|TRBV7-2|TRBJ2-1
CASSRTINEQFF
TGTGCCAGCAGTCGCACAATCAATGAGCAGTTCTTC